Listed here are 5 T cell receptor beta chains from one sample, sequenced in a study of T cell responses to AZD1222 COVID-19 vaccine. The assay was immunoSEQ multiplex PCR, and TCRdb's table has in-frame clones only and misses some. The sample has approximately 200,000 clones; about 94% are singletons. The material was peripheral blood, obtained 28 days after the second dose of the MenACWY control vaccine. These receptors all come from an adult who received the MenACWY meningococcal vaccine as a control.

This clone was seen only a few times. The chain is built from TRBV2 and TRBJ2-2; 10 nucleotides line up with TRBD1. Germline lookup yields CDR1 SNHLY and CDR2 FYNNEI. The CDR3 totals 18 residues. The ends lost 4 bases at V and 0 bases at J; junction bases unmatched: 8. Written as DNA, the CDR3 is TGTGCCAGCAGTGCACTAGGGACAGGGGTAACGAACACCGGGGAGCTGTTTTTT. This codes for CASSALGTGVTNTGELFF.

The chain joins TRBV5-1 to TRBJ2-7; either TRBD1 or TRBD2 may supply D (6 bases each). V lost 0 bases and J 6 bases, leaving 10 bases between the germline ends. This CDR3 has 13 amino acids. CDR1 and CDR2 (germline): SGHRS, YFSETQ. The DNA for the CDR3 is TGCGCCAGCAGCTTGGTTGGGGGGCTCGAGCAGTACTTC. This translates into CASSLVGGLEQYF.

The rearrangement joins TRBV27 to TRBJ2-7; 7 bases agree with TRBD2. With 0 bases clipped from V and 4 bases from J, the junction kept 3 bases outside the gene matches. Germline V gives CDR1 MNHEY, CDR2 SMNVEV (reference sequence). This CDR3 spans 14 amino acids. In nucleotides, the CDR3 is TGTGCCAGCAGTTTATCGCGGGGGATTTACGAGCAGTACTTC. Residues: CASSLSRGIYEQYF.

This chain links TRBV3-1 (or the pseudogene TRBV3-2) with TRBJ1-5, with D possibly being TRBD1 (5 bases). V gave up 0 bases and J gave up 4 bases, with 13 bases separating them. The CDR3 has 16 residues. Germline V lookup: CDR1 LGHDT, CDR2 YNNKEL (reference sequence). The DNA for the CDR3 is TGTGCCAGCAGCCAAGACTCCCCAGGGCAAAATCAGCCCCAGCATTTT. This gives the protein CASSQDSPGQNQPQHF.

The chain joins TRBV28 to TRBJ2-7; the match to TRBD1 covers 9 bases. From germline, CDR1 is MDHEN and CDR2 SYDVKM. The CDR3 loop spans 14 amino acids. Trimming at V came to 3 bases and at J to 3 bases, leaving 3 bases not matched to a gene. DNA for the CDR3: TGTGCCAGCAGTTTTCCGGGACAGGGCTACGAGCAGTACTTC. Translating gives CASSFPGQGYEQYF.